This record covers a single TCR beta chain. Its antigen is undetermined. TCRdb used MiXCR to reprocess the 5' RACE reads, holding one entry per CDR3 protein. The repertoire holds about 260,000 distinct CDR3 sequences, with around 17% as singletons. This entry comes from a study of T-cell memory formation after mild COVID-19. General study findings and limits: Contracting CD4+ clones were located mainly in CM and EM, and CD8+ clones in EMRA.

Germline CDR1 reads SEHNR; CDR2 reads FQNEAQ (reference sequence). The CDR3 runs 15 residues. Between the trimmed V and J ends, which lost 1 base and 2 bases, there was a span of 9 bases. Sequencing was done on a sample of PBMCs or a T cell subset sorted from them (not recorded which). This receptor was taken from a man in his late teens or twenties who had mild COVID-19 (a few samples of this study predate the infection). Cell type and time point are not known. The chain has TRBV7-9 and TRBJ2-1; D is possibly TRBD2 (5 bases). The CDR3 region is CASSLDPGTYNEQFF. CDR3 DNA sequence: TGTGCCAGCAGCTTAGATCCGGGGACCTACAATGAGCAGTTCTTC.